Shown below are 9 T cell receptor beta chains from a single sample sequenced in a study of blood T cells in healthy people across ages. A sample-barcoded 5' primer and a J-beta primer mix were used in a second PCR of roughly 7 to 11 cycles. TCRdb re-called the 5' RACE reads through MiXCR, storing one row per CDR3 protein. The sample includes approximately 730,000 distinct CDR3 sequences, around 40% of them seen just once. The sample was blood. Every receptor here comes from a woman aged 60-75 years in good health.

In its sample, this clonotype was seen many times. The CDR3 loop reads CASSLVSLAGAPGDTQYF. DNA for the CDR3: TGTGCCAGCAGCTTGGTTTCCCTAGCGGGGGCCCCGGGGGATACGCAGTATTTT. The chain combines TRBV5-6 with TRBJ2-3; 10 positions match TRBD2. The CDR3 covers 18 residues. CDR1 and CDR2 (germline): SGHDT, YYEEEE. V shed 0 bases and J 6 bases; nucleotides not matched to a gene: 13.

V usage is TRBV20-1 and J usage is TRBJ1-5, with D uncertain. The V end lost 5 bases, the J end lost 3 bases, and 14 bases lay between the germline ends. Germline CDR1 is DFQATT and CDR2 is SNEGSKA (reference sequence). The CDR3 is 14 residues long. The CDR3 loop is CSASEADINQPQHF. The CDR3 DNA is TGCAGTGCTTCCGAGGCCGATATCAATCAGCCCCAGCATTTT.

This clonotype was seen only a few times. This chain joins TRBV4-3 and TRBJ1-2; D call uncertain. The V gene's germline CDR1 is LGHNA and CDR2 YSLEER. The CDR3 has 17 amino acids. With 3 bases removed from V and 7 bases from J, the gap between germline ends came to 24 bases. The CDR3 sequence is CASSQDDGRSATRGYTF. The CDR3 DNA reads as TGCGCCAGCAGCCAGGATGACGGCCGGTCCGCCACTCGTGGCTACACCTTC.

This clonotype has more than one count but fewer than ten. The rearrangement joins TRBV12-3 or TRBV12-4 to TRBJ2-6; D is uncertain. V lost 7 bases and J lost 4, with 11 bases in between. This CDR3 is 14 amino acids long. Here the CDR3 reads CASTPLEGANVLTF. The CDR3 DNA sequence: TGTGCCAGCACCCCCCTGGAAGGGGCCAACGTCCTGACTTTC.

The V gene is TRBV12-3 or TRBV12-4, the J gene TRBJ2-5; the D gene could be TRBD1 or TRBD2 (6 bases each). The CDR3 runs to 15 residues. Between the trimmed V and J ends, which lost 3 bases and 5 bases, there was a span of 16 bases. The CDR3 coding sequence is TGTGCCAGCAGTTTTGGCGGAGGGGGGACGGAGACCCAGTACTTC. It yields the protein CASSFGGGGTETQYF.

In this sample, this clonotype turned up a few times. The chain recombines TRBV7-3 with TRBJ2-3; 10 bases align to TRBD2. Trimming cost V 6 bases and J 5 bases; bases outside gene matches: 8. The CDR3 length is 15 residues. Germline CDR1 SGHTA, CDR2 FQGTGA. CDR3 nucleotide sequence: TGTGCCAGCAGTTCATCCCTAGCGGGAGTAGATACGCAGTATTTT. Encoded protein: CASSSSLAGVDTQYF.

The CDR3 DNA reads TGCAGTGCTGGGGCTACCGGGGGACTAAATGAGCAGTACTTC. Its translation: CSAGATGGLNEQYF. This rearrangement joins TRBV20-1 to TRBJ2-5, with 7 bases fitting TRBD2. The CDR3 runs 14 residues. The V and J ends lost 5 bases and 11 bases, in that order; junction bases with no gene match: 17. Germline lookup yields CDR1 DFQATT and CDR2 SNEGSKA (reference sequence).

This chain connects TRBV7-3 to TRBJ2-3, with D perhaps assigned TRBD1 or TRBD2 (5 bases each). Germline CDR1 and CDR2: SGHTA and FQGTGA. Trimming took 5 bases from V and 2 from J, leaving 17 bases between them. The CDR3 loop spans 16 amino acids. The CDR3 DNA follows: TGTGCCAGCAGCCCGCATCAGTCCGGGACCACAGATACGCAGTATTTT. It yields the protein CASSPHQSGTTDTQYF.

Concerning this clonotype: One end of the junction varies from germline; a read error may be responsible. This chain links TRBV14 with TRBJ2-3; D unresolved. The CDR3 sequence is 13 residues long. Germline CDR1 SGHDN, CDR2 FVKESK. For the CDR3, the DNA is TGTACCAGCAGCTCGGAACTGGCAGATACGCAGTATTTT. Protein sequence: CTSSSELADTQYF.